This T cell receptor (beta chain) originates from a study of T cell responses to AZD1222 COVID-19 vaccine (dated by TCRdb to the early 2020s). General notes on the study: TCR sequencing covered roughly 230 trial participants: some 210 given two doses of AZD1222 and about 26 given two doses of MenACWY control vaccine. Trial participants were enrolled by age into subgroups of 18-55, 56-69 and 70-plus years, and around 150, 28 and 57 TCR-sequenced participants, respectively, were included in these subgroups.

The research as a whole found: Conclusions about previously exposed vaccinees are limited, since just 6 or 7 AZD1222 recipients were seropositive for SARS-CoV-2 at baseline. Because no day 14 peak-response samples were available, the repertoires could be characterized only after the peak T cell response. In the small 56-69-year group, the increase in depth fell short of significance, most likely because of low power. CD4 TCRs associated with the vaccine covered the entire spike protein, and the dominant responses were in regions 160-218 and 743-854. Participants were mostly white British and included more females than males, and it was suggested by the authors that clonal diversity may have been underestimated. A significant rise in spike-specific TCR breadth and depth was observed after two AZD1222 doses relative to day 0 and relative to MenACWY recipients. Epitopes outside the regions mutated in the B.1.351 and B.1.1.7 variants were reportedly recognized by nearly half of the unique spike-specific TCRs.

CDR1 and CDR2 are drawn from the germline V gene: SQVTM, ANQGSEA. V loses 3 bases of germline sequence and J loses 0 bases, and the interval between the two ends is 8 bases. Spanning cysteine to phenylalanine, the CDR3 consists of 13 amino acids. Only the CDR3 part of the read is kept: 39 bases, read in frame from the first base. As concerns this clone: The specificity of this receptor is unknown. Per-base qualities were not stored, and no clone one base away is much larger.

The sample's time point label, in plain terms: about 28 days (+/-7) after the second vaccine dose. AZD1222 recipients with second doses at about 4 weeks or about 12 weeks were pooled, because spike-specific TCR depth and breadth did not differ between schedules. The vaccinee samples were drawn from two UK trials, COV001 and COV002, one of which was a single-blind randomized controlled phase 2/3 trial testing AZD1222 (ChAdOx1 nCoV-19) in healthy adults. For TCRbeta chain sequencing, PBMC samples from trial participants were taken at day 0 and at day 28 after the second dose. The CDR3 regions of human TCRbeta chains were analyzed by immunosequencing. The authors' pipeline ran thus. Repertoire TCRs were matched against a reference library of SARS-CoV-2-specific TCRs generated with the MIRA antigen-specificity platform. Breadth was defined as the fraction of unique TCRs that were SARS-CoV-2-associated, and depth was defined as the fraction of total T cells that were SARS-CoV-2-associated. Using the MIRA data, every spike-specific TCR was mapped to the spike region that the TCR reacted to and assigned to either a CD4 or a CD8 class. Log10-transformed breadth and depth values were compared by one-way ANOVA with Sidak's multiple comparisons tests. Imported from immuneACCESS, the table was reduced by TCRdb to in-frame sequences with V and J called. These copies leave out some clones; in studies compared against another copy, an unresolved V gene accounts for under half, and the cause of the remainder is not known. From that table come the V and J calls and clone size; the DNA was used to work out D and trimming. Within this sample are around 150,000 clones, with roughly nine tenths of them counted one time only. The ten largest make up around 1.2% of the sample.

Here the sequenced sample was peripheral blood, taken 28 days after the second AZD1222 dose. The sequence is built from TRBV29-1 and TRBJ1-1; the D gene cannot be resolved reliably. This TCR derives from an adult who received the AZD1222 COVID-19 vaccine. The sequenced DNA: TGCAGCGTTGATAGCGTGATGAACACTGAAGCTTTCTTT. The resulting protein is CSVDSVMNTEAFF. Outside the CDR3, residues come from the reference TRBV29-1 and TRBJ1-1 proteins, so the full variable domain is: SAVISQKPSRDICQRGTSLTIQCQVDSQVTMMFWYRQQPGQSLTLIATANQGSEATYESGFVIDKFPISRPNLTFSTLTVSNMSPEDSSIYLCSVDSVMNTEAFFGQGTRLTVV.